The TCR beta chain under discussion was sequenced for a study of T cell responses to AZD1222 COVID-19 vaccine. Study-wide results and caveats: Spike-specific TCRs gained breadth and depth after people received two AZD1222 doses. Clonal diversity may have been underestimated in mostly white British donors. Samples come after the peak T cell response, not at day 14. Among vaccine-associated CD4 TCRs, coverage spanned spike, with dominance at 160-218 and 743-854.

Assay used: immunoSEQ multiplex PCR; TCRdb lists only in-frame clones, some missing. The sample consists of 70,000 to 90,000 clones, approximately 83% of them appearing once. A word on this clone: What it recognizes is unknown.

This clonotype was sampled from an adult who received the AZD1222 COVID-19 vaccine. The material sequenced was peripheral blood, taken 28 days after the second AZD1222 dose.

The CDR3 region has the DNA TGTGCCAGTACTCTAGGTACTAACCTCAATCAGCCCCAGCATTTT. Translated: CASTLGTNLNQPQHF. The chain joins TRBV19 to TRBJ1-5; D is undetermined. This CDR3 comprises 15 residues. Trimming pared 7 bases from V and 3 bases from J, leaving 16 bases between. Germline values: CDR1 LNHDA, CDR2 SQIVND (reference sequence).